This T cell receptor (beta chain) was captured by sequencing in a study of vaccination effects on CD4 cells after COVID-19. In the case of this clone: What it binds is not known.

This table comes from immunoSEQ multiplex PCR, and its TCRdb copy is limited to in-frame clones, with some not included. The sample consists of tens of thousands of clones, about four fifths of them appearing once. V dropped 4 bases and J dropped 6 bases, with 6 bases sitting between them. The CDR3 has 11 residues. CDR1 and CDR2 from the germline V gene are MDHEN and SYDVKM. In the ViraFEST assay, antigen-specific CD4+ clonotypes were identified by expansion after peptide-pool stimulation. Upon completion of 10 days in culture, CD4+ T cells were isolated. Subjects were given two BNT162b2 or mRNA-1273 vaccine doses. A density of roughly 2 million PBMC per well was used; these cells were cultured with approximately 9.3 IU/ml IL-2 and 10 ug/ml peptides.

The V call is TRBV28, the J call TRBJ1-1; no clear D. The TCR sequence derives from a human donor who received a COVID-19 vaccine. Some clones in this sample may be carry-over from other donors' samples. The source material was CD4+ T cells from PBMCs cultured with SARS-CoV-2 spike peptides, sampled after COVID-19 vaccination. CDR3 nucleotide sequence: TGTGCCAGCAGTTCCCCCCCTGAAGCTTTCTTT. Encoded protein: CASSSPPEAFF.